This T cell receptor beta chain was recovered during a study of blood T cell repertoires in COVID-19. Study as a whole: Sites across the United States, Italy and Spain contributed samples from acute and convalescent COVID-19.

Profiled with immunoSEQ multiplex PCR; TCRdb holds only in-frame clones, not every one. Of under 150,000 clones listed, around 86% are singletons. Material for sequencing was peripheral blood. The TCR was taken from an older man with acute or convalescent COVID-19.

CDR3 amino acids: CASSFTKQAATDTQYF. The CDR3 DNA is TGTGCCAGCAGCTTCACTAAACAAGCCGCCACAGATACGCAGTATTTT. The chain uses TRBV5-4 and TRBJ2-3; D gene unclear. Trimming removed 2 bases from V and 2 bases from J, with 15 bases in between. The V gene's germline CDR1 is SGHNT and CDR2 YYREEE (reference sequence). The CDR3 is 16 amino acids. The full variable domain, rest sourced from reference TRBV5-4 and TRBJ2-3, is ETGVTQSPTHLIKTRGQQVTLRCSSQSGHNTVSWYQQALGQGPQFIFQYYREEENGRGNFPPRFSGLQFPNYSSELNVNALELDDSALYLCASSFTKQAATDTQYFGPGTRLTVL.